This TCR beta chain was captured in a study of CD8 T cells in ankylosing spondylitis. The study, taken as a whole, reports: Seemingly distinctive of ankylosing spondylitis blood was a TCR beta motif formed by eight highly homologous variants. Clones that were linked to disease were CD8+ and were relatively rare in peripheral blood. Matched ankylosing spondylitis synovial fluid reportedly showed significant enrichment of disease-linked clones.

The authors made TCR beta libraries by quantitative 5'-RACE with molecular barcodes. In TCRdb, the 5' RACE reads were re-called with MiXCR into one record per CDR3 protein. The sample consists of some 330,000 distinct CDR3 sequences, less than 9.5% of them appearing once. As for this clonotype: The antigen is undetermined.

Germline V gene lookup returns CDR1 MNHEY and CDR2 SVGAGI. CDR3 length: 14 residues. V shed 2 bases and J shed 10 bases, with 15 bases lying between them. The chain couples TRBV6-5 to TRBJ2-1; possibly TRBD1 or TRBD2 for D (5 bases each). This TCR was recovered from a male donor with ankylosing spondylitis. Sequencing input: blood, either unsorted or a sorted T cell fraction (not recorded which). CDR3: CASSYASGAGEQFF. The CDR3, as DNA: TGTGCCAGCAGTTACGCGTCCGGGGCAGGCGAGCAGTTCTTC.